This T cell receptor (beta chain) was obtained from a study of sequential checkpoint blockade in melanoma. Trimming took off 3 bases at V and 1 base at J, with 9 bases between the two ends. In germline, CDR1 is SGHRS, CDR2 YFSETQ. CDR3 length: 14 amino acids. Libraries were prepared by immunoSEQ multiplex PCR; TCRdb keeps only in-frame clonotypes and omits some of them. The profile shows about 6,100 clones, under 25% of them singletons. As concerns this clone: Its cognate antigen is unknown.

Notes on the study in general: T-cell fraction and clonality followed PD-L1 and CD8+ counts, not mutational load. Pretreatment TIL clonality tracked with response in the nivolumab-first arm.

Noted treatment: randomized to nivolumab then ipilimumab (arm A) or the reverse (arm B). Patients had received no earlier DNA-damaging chemotherapy. V and J are TRBV5-1 and TRBJ2-3; D uncertain. The TCR comes from a human donor with melanoma. The specimen was tumor tissue (inferred from file names), collected from a patient given nivolumab and ipilimumab in sequence. The CDR3 loop reads CASSSRPGTDTQYF. The CDR3 bases are TGCGCCAGCAGCTCCCGACCGGGCACAGATACGCAGTATTTT.